The clone carrying this T cell receptor beta chain was detected many times. No antigen is known for it. CDR1 and CDR2 from the germline V gene are KGHDR and SFDVKD. The CDR3 spans 15 residues. J was trimmed by 3 bases and V by 3 bases; bases with no gene match: 3. This entry comes from a study of identical twins. General study points: Within twin pairs, the out-of-frame alpha sequences they shared showed excess low generation probability. Excess sharing by twins proved weaker in beta out-of-frame sequences.

TCRdb recomputed calls from the 5' RACE reads with MiXCR, one row per CDR3 protein. Seen here are approximately 490,000 distinct CDR3 sequences, about 20% observed once, and the top ten hold 0.4% to 0.6%. These data also featured in a second study, about yellow fever vaccine responses in identical twins.

The sequenced sample consisted of CD4+ T cells sorted from blood. The J gene is TRBJ1-5, the V gene TRBV24-1; the match to TRBD1 covers 8 bases. The sequence was collected from a woman between 18 and 29 years old in good health. CDR3 in DNA: TGTGCCACCAGTGATGGCAGGGGGCTCAATCAGCCCCAGCATTTT. The encoded protein is CATSDGRGLNQPQHF.